This T cell receptor (beta chain) was recorded in a study of cytomegalovirus exposure and HLA in healthy donors. General study findings and limits: The authors later linked a missense DCLRE1C variant to TCR beta V- and J-gene trimming. Listed as cytomegalovirus-associated were 164 TCR beta chains.

The primer mix had 60 Vbeta and 13 Jbeta primers. Sequenced by immunoSEQ multiplex PCR; TCRdb stores in-frame clones only, minus some. The profile shows some 96,000 clones, roughly 75% of them singletons. Germline values: CDR1 LNHDA, CDR2 SQIVND (reference sequence). The CDR3 spans 14 residues. J gave up 2 bases and V 7 bases, and 4 bases lay outside the gene matches. Turning to this clone: What it binds is unknown.

The receptor was derived from a woman in her fifties or sixties in good health and CMV-seronegative. This sequence joins TRBV19 and TRBJ2-5; 10 nucleotides align to TRBD1. Input material: PBMCs. CDR3 sequence (DNA): TGTGCCAGTAACCGGGACAGGGGACAAGAGACCCAGTACTTC. Translating gives CASNRDRGQETQYF.